Each of the 13 T cell receptor beta chains below was sequenced from the same sample in a study of response to subunit inactivated influenza vaccine. TCRdb passed the RT-PCR reads through MiXCR, listing each CDR3 protein once. The table includes 530,000 or so distinct CDR3 sequences, roughly 23% detected once. The sequences come from CD4+ T cells sorted from PBMCs, collected 4 to 6 days after vaccination. The receptors shown here come from a man between 45 and 60 years old who received an inactivated influenza vaccine.

A few counts support this clonotype. The CDR3 sequence: CSAGDMVSSPLHF. CDR3 coding DNA: TGCAGTGCTGGGGACATGGTCAGTTCACCCCTCCACTTT. V is TRBV20-1 and J is TRBJ1-6; a possible D gene is TRBD1 (6 bases). The germline V gene has CDR1 DFQATT and CDR2 SNEGSKA (reference sequence). The V and J ends lost 5 bases and 9 bases respectively, with 14 bases between them. The CDR3 has 13 amino acids.

The CDR3, as DNA: TGTGCCAGCAGCTTTGGTCGCCGAACCTACGAGCAGTACTTC. It encodes CASSFGRRTYEQYF. The chain has TRBV7-8 and TRBJ2-7; no clear D gene. Germline CDR1 SGHVS, CDR2 FQNEAQ. Trimming left V 3 bases short and J 2 bases short, with 11 bases between. This CDR3 is built from 14 residues.

This chain links TRBV5-1 with TRBJ1-3, with D tentatively TRBD1 (6 bases). Looked up from germline, CDR1 is SGHRS and CDR2 is YFSETQ. V dropped 5 bases and J dropped 0 bases, with 12 bases sitting between them. This CDR3 is built from 15 residues. The CDR3 reads CASRDRPSSGNTIYF. CDR3 DNA sequence: TGCGCCAGCAGAGACAGGCCGAGCTCTGGAAACACCATATATTTT.

As DNA, the CDR3 is TGCGCCAGCAGTCCTGACGGATATAGCAATCAGCCCCAGCATTTT. It specifies CASSPDGYSNQPQHF. J is TRBJ1-5 and V is TRBV5-1, with no clear D. V was shortened by 5 bases and J by 0 bases, with 12 bases between the two germline ends. The CDR3 sequence is 15 residues long. The germline CDR1 and CDR2 sequences are SGHRS and YFSETQ. The full variable domain, its missing parts supplied by reference TRBV5-1 and TRBJ1-5, is KAGVTQTPRYLIKTRGQQVTLSCSPISGHRSVSWYQQTPGQGLQFLFEYFSETQRNKGNFPGRFSGRQFSNSRSEMNVSTLELGDSALYLCASSPDGYSNQPQHFGDGTRLSIL.

This clonotype was detected only a few times. The junction and the germline gene differ at one end; a read error may be behind it. This chain joins TRBV20-1 and TRBJ2-5; 8 nucleotides match TRBD2. The CDR3 runs 11 residues. Looked up from germline, CDR1 is DFQATT and CDR2 is SNEGSKA (reference sequence). In DNA, the CDR3 is TGCAGTGCTAGAGAACTAGCGGTTAATGACTTC. Its protein is CSARELAVNDF.

The genes are TRBV29-1 and TRBJ2-7; 9 bases align to TRBD1. After removal of 6 bases from V and 2 bases from J, the junction contained 8 bases not matched to a gene. The CDR3 consists of 14 residues. CDR1 and CDR2 from the germline V gene are SQVTM and ANQGSEA. CDR3 sequence (DNA): TGCAGCGTCACCCGGGGACAGGGACCCTACGAGCAGTACTTC. The encoded protein is CSVTRGQGPYEQYF.

This clonotype was seen a few times. The gene calls are TRBV5-1 and TRBJ1-5, with D unclear. Germline CDR1 and CDR2: SGHRS and YFSETQ. The ends were cut back, 0 bases at V and 8 bases at J, with 9 bases in the middle. The CDR3 has 13 amino acids. In DNA form, the CDR3 reads TGCGCCAGCAGCTTGGTCGCCGGGGAGCCCCAGCATTTT. Residues: CASSLVAGEPQHF.

The chain couples TRBV21-1 to TRBJ2-2; the table's TRBD1 call for D was not verified on the DNA. TRBV21-1 is described as a pseudogene. CDR3 length equals 17 residues. CDR3 region: CASSDQRRGVRTGELFF. In nucleotides, the CDR3 is TGTGCCAGCAGCGACCAGAGAAGAGGGGTTCGCACCGGGGAGCTGTTTTTT.

J is TRBJ1-4 and V is TRBV20-1; 7 positions match TRBD1. The germline V gene has CDR1 DFQATT and CDR2 SNEGSKA (reference sequence). V lost 5 bases and J lost 4; bases outside the gene matches: 4. This CDR3 is built from 13 residues. CDR3 sequence reads: CSAGDSRNEKLFF. CDR3 DNA sequence: TGCAGTGCTGGGGACAGCCGTAATGAAAAACTGTTTTTT.

This clonotype was recorded a few times. For the CDR3, the DNA is TGCGCCAGCAGCTGGTTAGCCCAAGAGACCCAGTACTTC. Amino acid sequence: CASSWLAQETQYF. J is TRBJ2-5 and V is TRBV5-1; unclear D gene. V gave up 3 bases and J gave up 1 base, with 7 bases separating them. Germline V CDR1 and CDR2: SGHRS, YFSETQ. The CDR3 has 13 residues.

This clonotype came up a few times. This sequence joins TRBV20-1 and TRBJ2-7, with 10 bases that match TRBD2. The CDR3 has 20 residues. The germline V gene encodes CDR1 DFQATT and CDR2 SNEGSKA (reference sequence). With 2 bases clipped from V and 2 bases from J, the junction kept 21 bases outside the gene matches. The CDR3 region has the DNA TGCAGTGCTAGATCTTTACAGAGACTCGGGTCAGCGGGGGGGGCCTACGAGCAGTACTTC. Translation: CSARSLQRLGSAGGAYEQYF.

The chain links TRBV12-3 or TRBV12-4 to TRBJ2-1, with 14 positions matching TRBD2. The CDR3 spans 15 residues. After removal of 7 bases from V and 9 bases from J, the junction contained 8 bases not matched to a gene. The CDR3 is CASKSGLAGVFEQFF. In DNA, the CDR3 is TGTGCCAGCAAATCGGGACTAGCGGGAGTATTTGAGCAGTTCTTC.

The CDR3 sequence: CSVGLTYEQYF. The CDR3 nucleotides are TGCAGCGTTGGGCTTACCTACGAGCAGTACTTC. The chain carries TRBV29-1 and TRBJ2-7; D ambiguous. V shed 4 bases and J shed 2 bases, with 6 bases lying between them. The CDR3 is 11 residues long. The germline V gene has CDR1 SQVTM and CDR2 ANQGSEA.